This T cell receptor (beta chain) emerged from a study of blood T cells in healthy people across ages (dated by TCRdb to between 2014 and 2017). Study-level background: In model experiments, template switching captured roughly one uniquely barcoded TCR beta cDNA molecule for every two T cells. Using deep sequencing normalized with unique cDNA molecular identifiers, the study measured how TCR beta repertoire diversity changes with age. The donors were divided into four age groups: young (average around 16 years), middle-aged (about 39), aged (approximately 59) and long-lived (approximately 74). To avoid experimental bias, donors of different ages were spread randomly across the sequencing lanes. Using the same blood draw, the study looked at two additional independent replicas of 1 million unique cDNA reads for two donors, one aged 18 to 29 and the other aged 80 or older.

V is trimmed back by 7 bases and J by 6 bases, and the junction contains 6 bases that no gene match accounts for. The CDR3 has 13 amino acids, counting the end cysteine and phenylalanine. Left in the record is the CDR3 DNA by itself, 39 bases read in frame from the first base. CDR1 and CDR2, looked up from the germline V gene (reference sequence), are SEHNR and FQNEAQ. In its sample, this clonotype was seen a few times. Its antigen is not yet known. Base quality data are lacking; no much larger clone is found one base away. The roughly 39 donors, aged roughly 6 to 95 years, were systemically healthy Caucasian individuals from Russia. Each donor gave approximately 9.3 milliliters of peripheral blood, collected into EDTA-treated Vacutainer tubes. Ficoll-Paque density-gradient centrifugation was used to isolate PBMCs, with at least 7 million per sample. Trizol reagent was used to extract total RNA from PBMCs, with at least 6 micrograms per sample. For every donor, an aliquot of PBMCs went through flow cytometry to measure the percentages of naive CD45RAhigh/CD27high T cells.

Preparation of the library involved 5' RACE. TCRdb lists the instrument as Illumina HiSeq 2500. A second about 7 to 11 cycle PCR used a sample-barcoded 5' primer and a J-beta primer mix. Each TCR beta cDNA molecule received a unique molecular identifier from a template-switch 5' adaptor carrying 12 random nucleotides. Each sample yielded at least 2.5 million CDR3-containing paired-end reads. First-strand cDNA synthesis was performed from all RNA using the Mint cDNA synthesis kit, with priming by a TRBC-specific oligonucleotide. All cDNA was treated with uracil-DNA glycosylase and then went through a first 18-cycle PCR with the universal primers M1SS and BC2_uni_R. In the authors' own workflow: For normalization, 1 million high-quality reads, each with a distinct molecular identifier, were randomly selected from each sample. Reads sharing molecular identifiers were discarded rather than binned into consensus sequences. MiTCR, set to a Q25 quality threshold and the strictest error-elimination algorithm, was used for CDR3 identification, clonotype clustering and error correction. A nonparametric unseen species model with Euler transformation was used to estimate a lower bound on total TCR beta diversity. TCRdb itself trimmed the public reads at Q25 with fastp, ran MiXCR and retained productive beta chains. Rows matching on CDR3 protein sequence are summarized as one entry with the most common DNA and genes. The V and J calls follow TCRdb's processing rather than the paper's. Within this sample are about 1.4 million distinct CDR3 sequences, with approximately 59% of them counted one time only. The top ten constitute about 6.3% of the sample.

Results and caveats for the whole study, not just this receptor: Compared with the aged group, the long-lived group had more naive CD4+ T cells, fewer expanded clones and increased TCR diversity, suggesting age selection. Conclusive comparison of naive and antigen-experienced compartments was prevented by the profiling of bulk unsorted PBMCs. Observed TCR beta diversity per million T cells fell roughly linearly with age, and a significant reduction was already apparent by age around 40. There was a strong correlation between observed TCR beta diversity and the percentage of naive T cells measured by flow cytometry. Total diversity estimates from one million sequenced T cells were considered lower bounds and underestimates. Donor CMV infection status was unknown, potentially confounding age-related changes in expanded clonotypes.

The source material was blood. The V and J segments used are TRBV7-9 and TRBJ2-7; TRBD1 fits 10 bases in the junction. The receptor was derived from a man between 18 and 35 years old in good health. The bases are TGTGCCAGCATGGGGACAGGGGAGACCGAGCAGTACTTC. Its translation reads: CASMGTGETEQYF.